This passage covers 8 T cell receptor beta chains from one sample sequenced in a study of T cells in Graves' hyperthyroidism and ophthalmopathy. TCR beta CDR3 region amplification was performed from RNA transcripts. The HTBI set primed first-round TCR CDR3 RT-PCR. MiXCR, run by TCRdb on the multiplex PCR reads, gives a single entry per CDR3 protein. The profile shows roughly 720,000 distinct CDR3 sequences, approximately 15% of them singletons. The material sequenced was blood. These receptors originate from a man aged 50 to 60 with Graves' hyperthyroidism.

V is TRBV19 and J is TRBJ2-7, with 12 positions matching TRBD2. Germline V CDR1 and CDR2: LNHDA, SQIVND (reference sequence). The CDR3 is 17 residues long. The ends lost 0 bases at V and 2 bases at J; junction bases unmatched: 5. This CDR3 reads CASSIDSTSGGTYEQYF. The CDR3 nucleotides read TGTGCCAGTAGTATAGATTCGACTAGCGGGGGAACCTACGAGCAGTACTTC.

This clonotype was counted at least ten times. The chain links TRBV6-1 to TRBJ1-2; 7 bases are a match to TRBD1. CDR1 is MNHNS and CDR2 is SASEGT in the germline V gene. CDR3 length: 16 residues. With V trimmed by 4 bases and J by 2 bases, 10 bases remained unmatched. CDR3 protein: CASSGDYAQGNYGYTF. The DNA of the CDR3 is TGTGCCAGCAGTGGGGACTACGCACAGGGGAACTATGGCTACACCTTC.

In this sample, this clonotype turned up a few times. The V gene is TRBV15, the J gene TRBJ1-6, with D uncertain. CDR1 is LNHNV, CDR2 YYDKDF, per germline (reference sequence). CDR3 size: 14 residues. V was clipped by 0 bases and J by 8 bases, with 8 bases between them. The CDR3 loop reads CATSRDLEYSPLHF. The CDR3 DNA reads as TGTGCCACCAGCAGAGATCTGGAGTATTCACCCCTCCACTTT.

This clonotype has at least ten counts. The V call is TRBV14, the J call TRBJ2-5, with 8 bases lining up with TRBD2. Looked up from germline, CDR1 is SGHDN and CDR2 is FVKESK. CDR3 length equals 15 residues. J gave up 5 bases and V 0 bases, and 5 bases lay outside the gene matches. The CDR3 sequence is CASSQDRTSWETQYF. CDR3 nucleotide sequence: TGTGCCAGCAGCCAAGATAGGACTAGCTGGGAGACCCAGTACTTC.

This clonotype was recorded many times. This chain links TRBV20-1 with TRBJ1-1; 9 nucleotides line up with TRBD1. CDR3 length equals 13 residues. The junction had 6 bases not matched to a gene; V was cut back by 6 bases and J by 4 bases. Germline V gives CDR1 DFQATT, CDR2 SNEGSKA (reference sequence). The chain's CDR3 is CSAPDRGGTEAFF. The CDR3 bases are TGCAGTGCGCCGGACAGGGGTGGCACTGAAGCTTTCTTT.

This clonotype was counted many times. V gene TRBV2 combines with J gene TRBJ1-5; no definite D call. This CDR3 comprises 15 residues. CDR1 and CDR2 from the germline V gene are SNHLY and FYNNEI. Trimming shortened V by 8 bases and J by 4 bases, and 18 bases separated the two germline ends. The CDR3 DNA reads as TGTGCCAGCCGTAGATCGGCAGGCCCGAATCAGCCCCAGCATTTT. Amino acids: CASRRSAGPNQPQHF.

This clonotype was seen ten or more times. This sequence may be a read error, since a much larger clone differs from it by one base. For the CDR3, the DNA is TGTGCCAGCAACTTGGGGAGGGGGGGGGGGTACAATGAGCAGTTCTTC. It yields the protein CASNLGRGGGYNEQFF. The chain links TRBV2 to TRBJ2-1; D may be TRBD2 (7 bases). The CDR3 loop spans 16 amino acids. Trimming cost V 7 bases and J 4 bases, with 20 bases left between them. Germline values: CDR1 SNHLY, CDR2 FYNNEI.

The table lists this clonotype with many counts. J is TRBJ2-5 and V is TRBV7-9; D possibly corresponds to TRBD1 (5 bases). V lost 6 bases and J lost 1, with 15 bases in between. Germline values: CDR1 SEHNR, CDR2 FQNEAQ (reference sequence). CDR3 length equals 15 residues. Written as DNA, the CDR3 is TGTGCCAGCAGAAGCACAGGTATCCGCCAAGAGACCCAGTACTTC. Encoded protein: CASRSTGIRQETQYF. The full variable domain, completed using reference TRBV7-9 and TRBJ2-5, is DTGVSQNPRHKITKRGQNVTFRCDPISEHNRLYWYRQTLGQGPEFLTYFQNEAQLEKSRLLSDRFSAERPKGSFSTLEIQRTEQGDSAMYLCASRSTGIRQETQYFGPGTRLLVL.